The table lists the clone carrying this TCR beta chain with a few counts. The record originates from a study of patients and donors after allogeneic stem cell transplantation. The CDR3 consists of 15 residues. From germline, CDR1 is KGHSH and CDR2 LQKENI. The junction had 8 bases not matched to a gene; V was cut back by 3 bases and J by 7 bases. TCRdb reprocessed the RT-PCR reads with MiXCR, giving one entry per CDR3 protein. The sample holds about a million distinct CDR3 sequences, roughly 18% seen once. The chain links TRBV18 to TRBJ2-1; 8 nucleotides align to TRBD1. The sample comprised blood, either unsorted or a sorted T cell fraction (not recorded which). This clonotype was obtained from a human donor who was either an allogeneic HSCT recipient or a stem cell or donor lymphocyte infusion donor (not recorded which). It is not recorded whose cells these are; they may come from a transplant donor. The CDR3 nucleotides are TGTGCCAGCTCACCGGGACAGGACCCCTGGAATGAGCAGTTCTTC. Translated, it gives CASSPGQDPWNEQFF.